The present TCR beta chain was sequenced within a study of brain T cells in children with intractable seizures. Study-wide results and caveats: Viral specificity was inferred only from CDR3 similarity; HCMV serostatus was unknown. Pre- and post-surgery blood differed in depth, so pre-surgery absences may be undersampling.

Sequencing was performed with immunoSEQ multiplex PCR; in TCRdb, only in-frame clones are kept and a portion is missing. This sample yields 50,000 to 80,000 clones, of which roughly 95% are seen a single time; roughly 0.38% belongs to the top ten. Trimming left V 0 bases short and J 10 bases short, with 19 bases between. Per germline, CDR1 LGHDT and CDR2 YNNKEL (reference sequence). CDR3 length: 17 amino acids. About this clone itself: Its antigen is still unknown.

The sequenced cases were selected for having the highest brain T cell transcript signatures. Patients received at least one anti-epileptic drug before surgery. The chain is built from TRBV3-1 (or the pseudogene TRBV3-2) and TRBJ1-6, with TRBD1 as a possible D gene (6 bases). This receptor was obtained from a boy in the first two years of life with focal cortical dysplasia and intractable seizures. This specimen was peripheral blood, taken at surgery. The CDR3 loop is CASSQEASRGRGSPLHF. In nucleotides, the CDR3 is TGTGCCAGCAGCCAAGAGGCCAGTCGGGGGCGGGGGTCACCCCTCCACTTT.